This record looks at one T cell receptor (beta chain) sequence and its context. The target antigen is unknown. This entry is derived from a study of radiotherapy plus CTLA-4 blockade in lung cancer. Looking at the study overall: Patients showed objective responses in under 20% of cases, and disease control was achieved by over 25%. Findings and caveats of the study: Peripheral blood showed expansion of tumor-derived TCR clones after radiotherapy and ipilimumab.

Clones were sequenced by immunoSEQ multiplex PCR, and TCRdb holds only the in-frame ones, with some missing. The table includes about 35,000 clones, around 85% detected once. Treatment of patients with chemo-refractory metastatic non-small-cell lung cancer consisted of focal radiation plus CTLA-4 blockade with ipilimumab. This receptor was taken from a human donor with non-small cell lung cancer who had stable disease on radiotherapy plus ipilimumab. The sequenced sample was peripheral blood, obtained from a patient treated with radiotherapy plus ipilimumab.

CDR3 amino acids: CASSERTGGPSANEKLFF. The CDR3 coding sequence is TGTGCCAGCAGTGAAAGGACGGGGGGTCCCTCGGCTAATGAAAAACTGTTTTTT. The chain joins TRBV6-1 to TRBJ1-4; tentative D call: TRBD1 (5 bases). The CDR3 sequence is 18 residues long. Germline values: CDR1 MNHNS, CDR2 SASEGT. With 2 bases removed from V and 3 bases from J, the gap between germline ends came to 19 bases.